Listed here are 17 T cell receptor beta chains from one sample, sequenced in a study of long-term antiretroviral therapy in people with HIV. At survey level, the immunoSEQ assay was run in its v3.0 version. Method: immunoSEQ multiplex PCR; TCRdb's copy keeps in-frame clones and lacks some. The profile covers under 45,000 clones, with 94% appearing a single time and roughly 2.2% taken by the ten largest. The input for sequencing was unsorted PBMCs, taken about 9 years after starting antiretroviral therapy. The receptors here all came from a man in his thirties or forties with HIV.

The chain has TRBV9 and TRBJ1-1; possibly TRBD1 for D (6 bases). V shed 3 bases and J shed 4 bases, with 13 bases lying between them. The CDR3 spans 14 residues. CDR1 and CDR2 from the germline V gene are SGDLS and YYNGEE. The CDR3 reads CASSGQVSGTEAFF. The CDR3 nucleotides read TGTGCCAGCAGCGGACAGGTTTCGGGCACTGAAGCTTTCTTT.

Only one count was recorded for this clone. The chain has TRBV7-8 and TRBJ2-5; D uncertain. Germline values: CDR1 SGHVS, CDR2 FQNEAQ. Trimming removed 3 bases from V and 3 bases from J, with 11 bases in between. The CDR3 consists of 14 residues. CDR3: CASSFMGFKETQYF. The CDR3 region has the DNA TGTGCCAGCAGCTTTATGGGTTTTAAAGAGACCCAGTACTTC.

V and J are TRBV7-4 and TRBJ2-7, with no clear D. The CDR3 length is 9 residues. V lost 5 bases to trimming and J lost 13 bases, with 9 bases between them. CDR1 and CDR2 from the germline V gene are SGHVT and SQSDAQ. The CDR3 coding sequence is TGTGCCAGCAGCCCACACCCCTACGTC. This gives the protein CASSPHPYV.

The genes are TRBV2 and TRBJ1-5; D is unclear. The CDR3 has 13 amino acids. Germline V gene sequence: CDR1 SNHLY, CDR2 FYNNEI. V gave up 8 bases and J gave up 3 bases, with 11 bases separating them. CDR3 amino acids: CASRNLINQPQHF. DNA of the CDR3: TGTGCCAGCCGAAACTTAATCAATCAGCCCCAGCATTTT.

This clone was seen once. The chain combines TRBV6-1 with TRBJ1-5; no reliable D call. Trimming removed 2 bases at V and 5 bases at J, with 7 bases between. Germline assignment: CDR1 MNHNS and CDR2 SASEGT. CDR3 length: 13 amino acids. The chain's CDR3 is CASSESEYQPQHF. CDR3 DNA: TGTGCCAGCAGTGAATCGGAGTATCAGCCCCAGCATTTT.

The V gene is TRBV2, the J gene TRBJ1-2, with D uncertain. V lost 1 base to trimming and J lost 0 bases, with 6 bases between them. There are 14 residues in the CDR3. CDR1 and CDR2 (germline): SNHLY, FYNNEI. In DNA, the CDR3 is TGTGCCAGCAGTGAAGTCGCCTCTAACTATGGCTACACCTTC. This sequence encodes CASSEVASNYGYTF.

This chain links TRBV6-1 with TRBJ1-4, with D perhaps TRBD1 (5 bases). This CDR3 comprises 13 residues. The ends were cut back, 7 bases at V and 7 bases at J, with 13 bases in the middle. The V gene's germline CDR1 is MNHNS and CDR2 SASEGT. DNA of the CDR3: TGTGCCAGCAAGAGGGGCGGGGGTGAAAAACTGTTTTTT. As protein: CASKRGGGEKLFF.

This chain connects TRBV27 to TRBJ2-7; D perhaps matches TRBD2 (6 bases). From germline, CDR1 is MNHEY and CDR2 SMNVEV (reference sequence). V gave up 5 bases and J gave up 2 bases, with 16 bases separating them. The CDR3 has 15 amino acids. The CDR3 nucleotides are TGTGCCAGCAGTCAAGGCGCGGGGAGGACCTACGAGCAGTACTTC. Protein product: CASSQGAGRTYEQYF.

The rearrangement uses TRBV7-2 and TRBJ1-5; a weak D match, TRBD1 (6 bases). The germline CDR1 and CDR2 sequences are SGHTA and FQGNSA. The V end was cut by 5 bases, the J end by 4 bases, with 12 bases between. The CDR3 covers 14 residues. Written as DNA, the CDR3 is TGTGCCAGCAGCGTCACAGGGTTTAATCAGCCCCAGCATTTT. This sequence encodes CASSVTGFNQPQHF.

This rearrangement joins TRBV15 to TRBJ1-1, with TRBD1 identical over 9 bases. The CDR3 is made up of 15 amino acids. V was clipped by 4 bases and J by 0 bases; unmatched bases: 3. Germline CDR1 LNHNV, CDR2 YYDKDF (reference sequence). The CDR3: CATSIRDRVNTEAFF. The CDR3, as DNA: TGTGCCACCAGCATCCGGGACAGGGTGAACACTGAAGCTTTCTTT.

The chain joins TRBV5-1 to TRBJ1-6; 8 nucleotides match TRBD1. Trimming at V came to 1 base and at J to 7 bases, leaving 4 bases not matched to a gene. This CDR3 comprises 15 residues. In germline, CDR1 is SGHRS, CDR2 YFSETQ. CDR3 coding DNA: TGCGCCAGCAGCTTGCTAGGACAGGGAAATTCACCCCTCCACTTT. This gives the protein CASSLLGQGNSPLHF. Full variable domain (remainder filled in from reference TRBV5-1 and TRBJ1-6): KAGVTQTPRYLIKTRGQQVTLSCSPISGHRSVSWYQQTPGQGLQFLFEYFSETQRNKGNFPGRFSGRQFSNSRSEMNVSTLELGDSALYLCASSLLGQGNSPLHFGNGTRLTVT.

CDR3 DNA sequence: TGTGCCACCAGCAGAGGGGATCCCGGGACAGCCAACCCTGGAAACACCATATATTTT. Encoded protein: CATSRGDPGTANPGNTIYF. The V and J genes are TRBV15 and TRBJ1-3, with 7 bases matching TRBD1. Germline trimming cut 1 base from V and 2 bases from J; bases unmatched to any gene: 14. Germline V lookup: CDR1 LNHNV, CDR2 YYDKDF (reference sequence). This CDR3 is 19 amino acids long.

This chain joins TRBV20-1 and TRBJ2-7; D gene uncertain. CDR1 is DFQATT and CDR2 is SNEGSKA in the germline V gene (reference sequence). The length of the CDR3 is 11 residues. V lost 5 bases and J 4 bases, leaving 9 bases between the germline ends. CDR3 sequence reads: CSAQSSYEQYV. CDR3 DNA: TGCAGTGCTCAATCCAGTTACGAGCAGTACGTC.

This clone was observed a single time. The rearrangement links TRBV19 to TRBJ2-7, with a weak D call TRBD1 (5 bases). The CDR3 runs 13 residues. Between the trimmed V and J ends, which lost 3 bases and 5 bases, there was a span of 11 bases. In germline, CDR1 is LNHDA, CDR2 SQIVND (reference sequence). CDR3 loop: CASSITPDNEQYF. DNA for the CDR3: TGTGCCAGTAGTATTACCCCGGACAACGAGCAGTACTTC.

This sequence joins TRBV4-2 and TRBJ1-1, with a weak D call TRBD1 (5 bases). The CDR3 loop spans 16 amino acids. Trimming left V 3 bases short and J 3 bases short, with 17 bases between. From germline, CDR1 is LGHNA and CDR2 YNFKEQ. The CDR3 reads CASSQGLSGLDTEAFF. The CDR3 DNA reads as TGTGCCAGCAGCCAGGGGCTGTCGGGGCTTGACACTGAAGCTTTCTTT.

This rearrangement joins TRBV11-2 to TRBJ2-2; tentatively, D is TRBD1 or TRBD2 (5 bases each). Trimming removed 7 bases from V and 4 bases from J, with 13 bases in between. Germline V gene data show CDR1 as SGHAT and CDR2 as FQNNGV. The CDR3 consists of 14 residues. The CDR3 coding sequence is TGTGCCAGCACCCGAGGGGTCTCCACCGGGGAGCTGTTTTTT. This encodes CASTRGVSTGELFF.

Details on this clone: In the same sample, other DNA sequences code for this CDR3. Here the CDR3 DNA reads TGCGCCAGCAGCTTGGGGGGATACGAGCAGTACTTC. It codes for CASSLGGYEQYF. The chain links TRBV5-1 to TRBJ2-7; D not resolved. V lost 0 bases and J lost 4, with 5 bases in between. This CDR3 is built from 12 residues. Germline lookup yields CDR1 SGHRS and CDR2 YFSETQ.